This T cell receptor (beta chain) came from a study of blood T cell repertoires in COVID-19. The assay was immunoSEQ multiplex PCR, and TCRdb's table has in-frame clones only and misses some. The sample carries under 300,000 clones, approximately 86% recorded once. This sequence was found in an older woman with active or convalescent COVID-19. The specimen sequenced was peripheral blood.

DNA for the CDR3: TGTGCCAGCAGTGACCCGGACTGGTATAGCAATCAGCCCCAGCATTTT. The encoded protein is CASSDPDWYSNQPQHF. The genes are TRBV6-1 and TRBJ1-5; D is uncertain. In germline, CDR1 is MNHNS, CDR2 SASEGT. The CDR3 extends over 16 amino acids. The V and J ends lost 3 bases and 0 bases respectively, with 12 bases between them.